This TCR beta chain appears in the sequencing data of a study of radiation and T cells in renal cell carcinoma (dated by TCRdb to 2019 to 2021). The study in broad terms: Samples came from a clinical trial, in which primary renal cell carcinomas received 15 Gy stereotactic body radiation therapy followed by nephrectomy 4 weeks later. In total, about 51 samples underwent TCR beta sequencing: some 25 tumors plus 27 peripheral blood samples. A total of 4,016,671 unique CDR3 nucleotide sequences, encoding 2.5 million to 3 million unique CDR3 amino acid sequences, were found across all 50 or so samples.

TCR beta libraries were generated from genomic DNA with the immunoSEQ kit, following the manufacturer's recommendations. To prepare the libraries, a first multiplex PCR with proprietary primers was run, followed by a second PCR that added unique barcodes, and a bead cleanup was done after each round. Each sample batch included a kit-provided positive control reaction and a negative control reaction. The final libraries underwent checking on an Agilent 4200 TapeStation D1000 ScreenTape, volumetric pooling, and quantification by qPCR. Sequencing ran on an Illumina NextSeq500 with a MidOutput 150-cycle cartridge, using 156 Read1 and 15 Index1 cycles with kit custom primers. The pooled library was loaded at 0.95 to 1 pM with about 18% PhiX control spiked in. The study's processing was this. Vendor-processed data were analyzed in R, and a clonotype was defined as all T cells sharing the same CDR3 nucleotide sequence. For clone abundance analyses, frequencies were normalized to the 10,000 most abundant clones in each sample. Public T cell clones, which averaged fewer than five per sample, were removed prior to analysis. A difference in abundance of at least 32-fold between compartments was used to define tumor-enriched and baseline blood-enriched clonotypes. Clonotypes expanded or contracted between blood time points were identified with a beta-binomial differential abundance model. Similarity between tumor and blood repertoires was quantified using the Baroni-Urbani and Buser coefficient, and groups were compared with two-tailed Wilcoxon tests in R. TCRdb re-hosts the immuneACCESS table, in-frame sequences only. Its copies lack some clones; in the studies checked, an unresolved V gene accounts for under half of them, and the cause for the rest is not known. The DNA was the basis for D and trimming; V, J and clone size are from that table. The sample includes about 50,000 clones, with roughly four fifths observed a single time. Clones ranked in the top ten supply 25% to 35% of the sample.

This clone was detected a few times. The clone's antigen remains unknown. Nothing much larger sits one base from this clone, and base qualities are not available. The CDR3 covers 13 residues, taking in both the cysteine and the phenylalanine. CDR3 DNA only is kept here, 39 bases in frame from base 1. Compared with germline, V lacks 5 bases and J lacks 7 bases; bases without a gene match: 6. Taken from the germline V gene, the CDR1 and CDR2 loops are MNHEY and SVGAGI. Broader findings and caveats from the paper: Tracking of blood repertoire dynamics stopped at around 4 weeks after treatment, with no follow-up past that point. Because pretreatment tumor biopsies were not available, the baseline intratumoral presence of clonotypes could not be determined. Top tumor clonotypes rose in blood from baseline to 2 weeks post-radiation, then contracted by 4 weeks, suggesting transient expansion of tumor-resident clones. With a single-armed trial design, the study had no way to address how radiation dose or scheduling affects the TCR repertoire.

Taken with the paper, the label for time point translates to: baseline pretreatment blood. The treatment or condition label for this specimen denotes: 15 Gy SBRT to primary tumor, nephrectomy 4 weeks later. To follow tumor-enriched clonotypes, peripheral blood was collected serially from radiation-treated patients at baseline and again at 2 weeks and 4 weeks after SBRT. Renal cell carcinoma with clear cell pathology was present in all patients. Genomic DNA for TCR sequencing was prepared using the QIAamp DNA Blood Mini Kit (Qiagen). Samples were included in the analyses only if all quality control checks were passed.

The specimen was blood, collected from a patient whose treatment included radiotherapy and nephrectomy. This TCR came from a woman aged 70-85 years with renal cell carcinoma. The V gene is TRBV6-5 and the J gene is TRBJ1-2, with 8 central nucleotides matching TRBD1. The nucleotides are TGTGCCAGCAGTCAACAGGGGGAGGGTGGCTACACCTTC. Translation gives CASSQQGEGGYTF.